This T cell receptor beta chain was sequenced during a study of T-cell reconstitution after alpha-beta-depleted transplantation in children. Findings and limits, study-wide: High day-60 TCRbeta diversity in some patients came from surviving recipient T cells and thymic progenitors. The main origin of T-cell counts and diversity one year after transplant was newly produced T cells. Two months or so post-transplant, alpha-beta T cells reportedly derived from several hundred expanded graft clones.

Unique molecular identifiers were built into the TCRbeta library. TCRdb reprocessed the PCR reads via MiXCR and lists one record per CDR3 protein. There are under 850,000 distinct CDR3 sequences in the sample; around 12% occur only once, and 0.79% lies in the top ten. Points on this clonotype: What it recognizes is unknown.

The CDR3 has 14 residues. J lost 6 bases, V lost 7 bases, and 7 bases had no gene match. This clonotype was obtained from a girl aged 2 to 10 with congenital amegakaryocytic thrombocytopenia, due to receive a stem cell transplant. This chain links TRBV12-3 or TRBV12-4 with TRBJ2-2, with 8 bases aligning to TRBD2. The input for sequencing was PBMCs, taken before TCRalphabeta/CD19-depleted stem cell transplant. The CDR3 region has the DNA TGTGCCAGCACCACCCGAGCGGGAGCCGGGGAGCTGTTTTTT. Amino acids: CASTTRAGAGELFF.